These 23 T cell receptor beta chains came from one sample sequenced in a study of CD8+CD57+ T cells in acquired aplastic anemia. According to the study, genomic DNA was the template for TCR beta VDJ and CDR3 profiling. MiXCR was run by TCRdb on the reads, yielding one entry per CDR3 protein. Of roughly 500,000 distinct CDR3 sequences in the sample, around 33% are singletons; the top ten hold around 0.82%. Sequenced patients had shown CD8+CD57+ cell expansion by flow cytometry. The sequencing input was sorted CD4+, CD8+, or CD8+CD57+ T cells (not recorded which) from PBMCs. These receptors all stem from a human donor with aplastic anemia.

The V and J genes are TRBV7-2 and TRBJ1-6; D remains unclear. Germline values: CDR1 SGHTA, CDR2 FQGNSA. V dropped 7 bases and J dropped 10 bases, with 14 bases sitting between them. The CDR3 spans 13 residues. The DNA for the CDR3 is TGTGCCAGCACCACGACGGGTTGGTCACCCCTCCACTTT. It yields the protein CASTTTGWSPLHF. The full variable domain, rest sourced from reference TRBV7-2 and TRBJ1-6, is GAGVSQSPSNKVTEKGKDVELRCDPISGHTALYWYRQSLGQGLEFLIYFQGNSAPDKSGLPSDRFSAERTGGSVSTLTIQRTQQEDSAVYLCASTTTGWSPLHFGNGTRLTVT.

Remarks on this clonotype: Given a much more abundant clone one base away, this may be a read error. The genes are TRBV20-1 and TRBJ1-5; D is ambiguous. The CDR3 consists of 14 residues. Germline lookup yields CDR1 DFQATT and CDR2 SNEGSKA (reference sequence). This CDR3 reads CSAEGGLGKQPQHF. In DNA form, the CDR3 reads TGCAGTGCTGAGGGAGGGTTGGGCAAACAGCCCCAGCATTTT.

This clonotype was counted ten times or more. This rearrangement joins TRBV25-1 to TRBJ1-6; D might be TRBD1 (6 bases). Deletions cut 3 bases from V and 7 bases from J, with 10 bases between. The germline gives CDR1 MGHDK, CDR2 SYGVNS. This CDR3 spans 14 amino acids. The CDR3 sequence: CASSDGTRNSPLHF. CDR3 DNA sequence: TGTGCCAGCAGTGACGGGACACGGAATTCACCCCTCCACTTT.

With regard to this clonotype: The junction departs from germline at one end; a sequencing error may be responsible. This chain uses TRBV4-3 with TRBJ1-3, with TRBD1 as a possible D gene (5 bases). Germline loops: CDR1 LGHNA, CDR2 YSLEER. The CDR3 is made up of 16 amino acids. For the CDR3, the DNA is TGCGCCAGCAGCCGAACCGGGGCGAGCTCTGGAAACACCACATATTTT. It yields the protein CASSRTGASSGNTTYF.

This clonotype came up many times. The CDR3, as DNA: TGTGCCAGCAGCTTAAGGCAGGGCGGTCGGGAGCTGTTTTTT. Translated: CASSLRQGGRELFF. The chain has TRBV7-2 and TRBJ2-2; tentative D call: TRBD1 (5 bases). The CDR3 is 14 residues long. Deletions cut 2 bases from V and 9 bases from J, with 13 bases between. CDR1 is SGHTA and CDR2 is FQGNSA in the germline V gene.

The chain carries TRBV5-6 and TRBJ2-1, with 8 bases aligning to TRBD2. This CDR3 spans 16 amino acids. CDR1 is SGHDT, CDR2 YYEEEE, per germline. With V trimmed by 4 bases and J by 5 bases, 11 bases remained unmatched. CDR3 residues: CASSENSGIKNNEQFF. The CDR3 nucleotides read TGTGCCAGCAGCGAGAATAGCGGGATAAAAAACAATGAGCAGTTCTTC.

The chain is built from TRBV19 and TRBJ1-1, with D possibly being TRBD1 (5 bases). The CDR3 sequence is 16 residues long. The germline V gene encodes CDR1 LNHDA and CDR2 SQIVND (reference sequence). V lost 5 bases, J lost 4 bases, and 20 bases lay in between. CDR3 loop: CASSSLRIGGGTEAFF. The CDR3 DNA sequence: TGTGCCAGTAGTTCCCTGAGGATCGGGGGGGGCACTGAAGCTTTCTTT. The full variable domain, completed using reference TRBV19 and TRBJ1-1, is DGGITQSPKYLFRKEGQNVTLSCEQNLNHDAMYWYRQDPGQGLRLIYYSQIVNDFQKGDIAEGYSVSREKKESFPLTVTSAQKNPTAFYLCASSSLRIGGGTEAFFGQGTRLTVV.

The gene calls are TRBV20-1 and TRBJ2-1, with D perhaps TRBD1 (6 bases). Germline V gene sequence: CDR1 DFQATT, CDR2 SNEGSKA (reference sequence). Trimming removed 8 bases at V and 9 bases at J, with 14 bases between. CDR3 length: 11 amino acids. For the CDR3, the DNA is TGCAGTCCCAAGGGGGTGTCTGAGCAGTTCTTC. Its protein is CSPKGVSEQFF.

About this clonotype: One junction end disagrees with the germline gene, perhaps due to a read error. CDR3 sequence reads: CASSLVAGTETHYF. DNA of the CDR3: TGCGCCAGCAGCTTGGTCGCAGGGACAGAGACCCATTACTTC. V and J are TRBV5-1 and TRBJ2-5; TRBD1 aligns across 7 bases. Germline assignment: CDR1 SGHRS and CDR2 YFSETQ. The CDR3 is 14 amino acids.

This clonotype came up many times. The chain is built from TRBV20-1 and TRBJ1-2; TRBD1 matches at 10 bases. Unmatched junction bases numbered 4, after V lost 3 bases and J lost 6 bases. The CDR3 length is 13 residues. Germline loops: CDR1 DFQATT, CDR2 SNEGSKA (reference sequence). CDR3 sequence (DNA): TGCAGTGCTAGCGAGGGGACAGGGGATGGCTACACCTTC. Its protein product is CSASEGTGDGYTF.

With respect to this clonotype: A read error may be the cause here, since a much bigger clone is one base away. Here the CDR3 reads CASRSNTEAFF. CDR3 nucleotide sequence: TGTGCCAGCAGGTCGAACACTGAAGCTTTCTTT. The rearrangement joins TRBV2 to TRBJ1-1; D unclear. The CDR3 covers 11 residues. Trimming shortened V by 6 bases and J by 1 base, and 3 bases separated the two germline ends. Germline-derived CDR1 and CDR2 are SNHLY and FYNNEI.

There are many counts of this clonotype. The chain employs TRBV20-1 and TRBJ1-1, with D possibly TRBD1 on 6 matching bases. Germline values: CDR1 DFQATT, CDR2 SNEGSKA (reference sequence). The V end lost 3 bases, the J end lost 1 base, and 9 bases lay between the germline ends. This CDR3 has 13 residues. The CDR3 DNA reads TGCAGTGCTAGGGCGACAGGGAACACTGAAGCTTTCTTT. This codes for CSARATGNTEAFF.

At least ten counts were recorded for this clonotype. The chain links TRBV7-3 to TRBJ2-5; TRBD2 matches at 8 bases. There are 13 residues in the CDR3. Germline lookup yields CDR1 SGHTA and CDR2 FQGTGA. With V trimmed by 6 bases and J by 2 bases, 2 bases remained unmatched. The CDR3 DNA reads TGTGCCAGCAGTCGGGGGGGGCAAGAGACCCAGTACTTC. Translated: CASSRGGQETQYF.

This clonotype was recorded at least ten times. J is TRBJ2-7 and V is TRBV7-6; TRBD2 matches at 9 bases. The CDR3 has 16 amino acids. Trimming at V came to 5 bases and at J to 5 bases, leaving 13 bases not matched to a gene. CDR1 is SGHVS and CDR2 is FNYEAQ in the germline V gene. The CDR3 DNA reads TGTGCCAGCAGCCCGATTTCGCGGGGGGGCCGGAACGAGCAGTACTTC. The encoded protein is CASSPISRGGRNEQYF. Looking up the rest from reference TRBV7-6 and TRBJ2-7 gives the full variable domain: GAGVSQSPRYKVTKRGQDVALRCDPISGHVSLYWYRQALGQGPEFLTYFNYEAQQDKSGLPNDRFSAERPEGSISTLTIQRTEQRDSAMYRCASSPISRGGRNEQYFGPGTRLTVT.

The chain recombines TRBV2 with TRBJ2-2; 9 positions agree with TRBD1. The CDR3 has 17 amino acids. CDR1 and CDR2 from the germline V gene are SNHLY and FYNNEI. Unmatched junction bases numbered 14, after V lost 6 bases and J lost 6 bases. The CDR3 coding sequence is TGTGCCAGCAGCCCCGGGACAGGGACTTCGTTAGCCGGGGAGCTGTTTTTT. As protein: CASSPGTGTSLAGELFF.

The chain employs TRBV2 and TRBJ1-6, with 9 nucleotides matching TRBD1. J was trimmed by 8 bases and V by 6 bases; bases with no gene match: 5. The CDR3 extends over 14 amino acids. Germline V gene sequence: CDR1 SNHLY, CDR2 FYNNEI. This CDR3 reads CASSRDRVHSPLHF. The CDR3 nucleotides read TGTGCCAGCAGCCGGGACAGGGTTCATTCACCCCTCCACTTT.

Ten or more counts support this clonotype. CDR3 bases: TGTGCCAGTAGTCTGGGACTTAGCGCCGCCTATGATGGCTACACCTTC. It yields the protein CASSLGLSAAYDGYTF. The chain employs TRBV19 and TRBJ1-2, with a possible D match to TRBD1 (5 bases). Germline V gene data show CDR1 as LNHDA and CDR2 as SQIVND (reference sequence). The CDR3 has 16 amino acids. V lost 5 bases and J lost 6, with 22 bases in between.

The sample holds one count of this clonotype. The chain carries TRBV12-3 or TRBV12-4 and TRBJ2-2; D perhaps matches TRBD2 (7 bases). The CDR3 length is 14 residues. Trimming took 7 bases from V and 5 from J, leaving 14 bases between them. CDR3: CASKEGGGTGELFF. Here the CDR3 DNA reads TGTGCCAGCAAGGAGGGGGGGGGAACCGGGGAGCTGTTTTTT.

CDR3 sequence reads: CASSYDRLPYNSPLHF. CDR3 coding DNA: TGTGCCAGCAGTTATGACAGGTTGCCCTATAATTCACCCCTCCACTTT. The gene calls are TRBV6-5 and TRBJ1-6; perhaps TRBD1 as D (6 bases). Germline loops: CDR1 MNHEY, CDR2 SVGAGI. CDR3 size: 16 residues. The germline V and J ends were trimmed by 3 bases and 2 bases, with 11 bases remaining between them.

The CDR3, as DNA: TGTGCCAGCAGACAGGTGCTCTCTGGAAACACCATATATTTT. Its translation is CASRQVLSGNTIYF. The genes are TRBV6-1 and TRBJ1-3; TRBD1 might be the D (5 bases). This CDR3 is 14 amino acids long. CDR1 is MNHNS, CDR2 SASEGT, per germline. V dropped 6 bases and J dropped 0 bases, with 9 bases sitting between them.

As regards this clonotype: Germline is not matched at one junction end, which may reflect a read error. This chain links TRBV5-6 with TRBJ2-7; D not resolved. The CDR3 totals 14 residues. Germline V gene data show CDR1 as SGHDT and CDR2 as YYEEEE. The CDR3 sequence: CASSPEITGYEQHF. For the CDR3, the DNA is TGTGCCAGCAGCCCCGAAATAACGGGCTACGAGCAGCACTTC.

This clonotype was detected ten times or more. V is TRBV20-1 and J is TRBJ1-2; D is perhaps TRBD1 (5 bases). Germline CDR1 DFQATT, CDR2 SNEGSKA (reference sequence). There are 14 residues in the CDR3. The ends were cut back, 3 bases at V and 0 bases at J, with 11 bases in the middle. Written as DNA, the CDR3 is TGCAGTGCTAGCGACAGATCAACTAACTATGGCTACACCTTC. Translating it yields CSASDRSTNYGYTF.

The chain couples TRBV14 to TRBJ2-5; 7 nucleotides match TRBD2. V lost 4 bases, J lost 1 base, and 9 bases stayed unmatched. CDR3 length equals 16 residues. Germline assignment: CDR1 SGHDN and CDR2 FVKESK. The CDR3, as DNA: TGTGCCAGCAGCCGACAAGGCGGGAGCCCCCAAGAGACCCAGTACTTC. Protein: CASSRQGGSPQETQYF.